What follows is one TCR beta chain and its context. These data belong to a study of shared clonotypes between healthy human individuals. Naive CD8 cells lacked CD45RO and underwent positive selection for CCR7, leaving out terminally differentiated effector memory CD45RA+ cells. Within Nashville, Tennessee resided all donors, each a Caucasian adult. The table came from immunoSEQ multiplex PCR; TCRdb's copy has only in-frame clones and leaves some out. The sample records roughly 770,000 clones, roughly 96% being singletons. Germline CDR1 MDHEN, CDR2 SYDVKM. The junction had 4 bases not matched to a gene; V was cut back by 3 bases and J by 5 bases. The CDR3 is made up of 13 amino acids.

The chain is built from TRBV28 and TRBJ2-7; 7 nucleotides line up with TRBD2. Material: naive CD8+ T cells sorted from blood. The receptor's source is a man aged 25-45 years in good health. In DNA, the CDR3 is TGTGCCAGCAGTTTGGGGGGGTCCAACGAGCAGTACTTC. It specifies CASSLGGSNEQYF.